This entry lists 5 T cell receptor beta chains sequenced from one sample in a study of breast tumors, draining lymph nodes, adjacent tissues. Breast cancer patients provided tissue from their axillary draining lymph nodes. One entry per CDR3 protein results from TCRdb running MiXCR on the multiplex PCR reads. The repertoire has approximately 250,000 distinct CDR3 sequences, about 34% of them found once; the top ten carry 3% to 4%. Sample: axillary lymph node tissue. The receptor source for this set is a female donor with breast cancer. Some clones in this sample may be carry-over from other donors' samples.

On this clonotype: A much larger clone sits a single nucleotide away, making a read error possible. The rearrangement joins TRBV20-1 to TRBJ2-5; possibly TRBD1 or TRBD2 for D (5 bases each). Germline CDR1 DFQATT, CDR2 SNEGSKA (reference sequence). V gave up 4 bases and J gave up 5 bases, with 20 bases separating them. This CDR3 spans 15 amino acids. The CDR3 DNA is TGCAGTGCTACGCCCCCTGAGGGGTACCCCGAGACCCAGTACTTC. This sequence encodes CSATPPEGYPETQYF.

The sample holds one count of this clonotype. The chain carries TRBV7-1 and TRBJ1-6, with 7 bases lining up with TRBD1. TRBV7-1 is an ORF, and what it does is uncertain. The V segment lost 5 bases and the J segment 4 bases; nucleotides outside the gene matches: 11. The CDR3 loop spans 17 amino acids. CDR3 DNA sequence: TGTGCCAGCAGCACCAGGGTGTTGGACAGGTATAATTCACCCCTCCACTTT. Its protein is CASSTRVLDRYNSPLHF.

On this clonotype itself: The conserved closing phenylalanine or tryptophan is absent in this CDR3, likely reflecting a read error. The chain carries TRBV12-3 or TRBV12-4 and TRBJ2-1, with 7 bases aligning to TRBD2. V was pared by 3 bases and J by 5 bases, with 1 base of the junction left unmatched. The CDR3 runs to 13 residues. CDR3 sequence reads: CASSLGLNNEQFC. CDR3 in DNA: TGTGCCAGCAGTTTGGGACTAAACAATGAGCAGTTCTGC.

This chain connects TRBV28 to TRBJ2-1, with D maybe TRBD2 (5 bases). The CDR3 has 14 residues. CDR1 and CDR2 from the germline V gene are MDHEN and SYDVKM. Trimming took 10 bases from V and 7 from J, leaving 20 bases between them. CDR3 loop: CATKISAPPNEQFF. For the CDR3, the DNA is TGTGCCACCAAGATTAGCGCGCCACCGAATGAGCAGTTCTTC.

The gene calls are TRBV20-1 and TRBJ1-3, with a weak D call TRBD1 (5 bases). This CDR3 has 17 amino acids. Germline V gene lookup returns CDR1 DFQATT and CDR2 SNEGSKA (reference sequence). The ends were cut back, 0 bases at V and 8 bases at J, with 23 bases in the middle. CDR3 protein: CSARDPTALGGGYTIYF. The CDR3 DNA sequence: TGCAGTGCTAGAGACCCGACCGCCCTGGGGGGTGGCTACACCATATATTTT.